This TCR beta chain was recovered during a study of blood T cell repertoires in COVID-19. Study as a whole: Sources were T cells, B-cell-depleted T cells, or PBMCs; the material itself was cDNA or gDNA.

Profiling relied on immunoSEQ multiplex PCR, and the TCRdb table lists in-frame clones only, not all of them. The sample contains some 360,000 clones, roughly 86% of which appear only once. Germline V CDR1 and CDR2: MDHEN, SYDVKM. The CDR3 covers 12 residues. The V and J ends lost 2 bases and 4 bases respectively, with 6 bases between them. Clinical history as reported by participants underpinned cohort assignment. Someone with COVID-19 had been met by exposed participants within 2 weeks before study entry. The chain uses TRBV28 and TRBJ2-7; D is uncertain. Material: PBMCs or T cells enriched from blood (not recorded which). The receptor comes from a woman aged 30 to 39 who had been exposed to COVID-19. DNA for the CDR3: TGTGCCAGCAGTTTACAGGTATACGAGCAGTACTTC. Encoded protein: CASSLQVYEQYF. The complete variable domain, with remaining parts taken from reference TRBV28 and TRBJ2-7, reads DVKVTQSSRYLVKRTGEKVFLECVQDMDHENMFWYRQDPGLGLRLIYFSYDVKMKEKGDIPEGYSVSREKKERFSLILESASTNQTSMYLCASSLQVYEQYFGPGTRLTVT.